The rows below give T cell receptor beta chains drawn from one sample of a study of blood T cells in healthy people across ages. TCRdb reanalysed the 5' RACE reads using MiXCR and keeps one entry per CDR3 protein. The top ten clones hold approximately 23% of a sample with fewer than 700,000 distinct CDR3 sequences, around half of them seen once. Input material: blood. The receptor set was obtained from an elderly man in good health. Both conserved end residues are part of each CDR3. Fields, in order: D gene, V gene, J gene, clone size, CDR3 protein, CDR3 DNA. The D gene is left open where the match is weak. Part of the rows lack a size; the others show once, few, many or a class for expanded clones.

d_call: NA; v_call: TRBV12-3/TRBV12-4; j_call: TRBJ2-7; clone_size: once; cdr3_aa: CASSQGLGEQYF; cdr3_nt: TGTGCCAGCAGCCAGGGTTTAGGCGAGCAGTACTTC
d_call: NA; v_call: TRBV6-2/TRBV6-3; j_call: TRBJ2-7; clone_size: once; cdr3_aa: CASRSNVVGPYEQYF; cdr3_nt: TGTGCCAGCAGGTCCAATGTGGTTGGCCCCTACGAGCAGTACTTC
d_call: NA; v_call: TRBV7-9; j_call: TRBJ2-7; clone_size: few; cdr3_aa: CASSLQQVAEQYF; cdr3_nt: TGTGCCAGCAGCTTACAACAGGTTGCCGAGCAGTACTTC
d_call: NA; v_call: TRBV25-1; j_call: TRBJ2-7; clone_size: NA; cdr3_aa: CASSESTATYEQYF; cdr3_nt: TGTGCCAGCAGTGAATCGACAGCAACCTACGAGCAGTACTTC
d_call: TRBD2; v_call: TRBV20-1; j_call: TRBJ2-1; clone_size: once; cdr3_aa: CSARDGRGGFNEQFF; cdr3_nt: TGCAGTGCTAGAGATGGACGGGGGGGGTTTAATGAGCAGTTCTTC
d_call: NA; v_call: TRBV7-7; j_call: TRBJ2-5; clone_size: NA; cdr3_aa: CASSPRRGQEAQYF; cdr3_nt: TGTGCTAGCAGCCCCCGGCGGGGGCAGGAGGCCCAGTACTTC
d_call: NA; v_call: TRBV20-1; j_call: TRBJ2-2; clone_size: NA; cdr3_aa: CSAYILTGELFF; cdr3_nt: TGCAGTGCTTACATACTCACCGGGGAGCTGTTTTTT
d_call: NA; v_call: TRBV7-2; j_call: TRBJ2-1; clone_size: NA; cdr3_aa: CASSPVRGRDEQFF; cdr3_nt: TGTGCCAGCAGCCCAGTCCGGGGGCGGGACGAGCAGTTCTTC
d_call: NA; v_call: TRBV20-1; j_call: TRBJ2-2; clone_size: NA; cdr3_aa: CSARDRKNTGELFF; cdr3_nt: TGCAGTGCTAGAGATCGGAAAAACACCGGGGAGCTGTTTTTT
d_call: TRBD1; v_call: TRBV12-3/TRBV12-4; j_call: TRBJ2-7; clone_size: NA; cdr3_aa: CASRSGQGEQYF; cdr3_nt: TGTGCCAGCAGATCGGGACAGGGCGAGCAGTACTTC
d_call: TRBD1; v_call: TRBV24-1; j_call: TRBJ2-5; clone_size: NA; cdr3_aa: CASSAPTGQETQYF; cdr3_nt: TGTGCCTCCAGTGCCCCGACAGGGCAAGAGACCCAGTACTTC
d_call: TRBD1; v_call: TRBV3-1; j_call: TRBJ1-1; clone_size: NA; cdr3_aa: CASSQASFGTGSTEAFF; cdr3_nt: TGTGCCAGCAGCCAAGCCTCATTCGGGACAGGGTCCACTGAAGCTTTCTTT
d_call: TRBD1; v_call: TRBV6-6; j_call: TRBJ2-7; clone_size: NA; cdr3_aa: CASSYGGQGSDEQYF; cdr3_nt: TGTGCCAGCAGTTACGGGGGACAGGGCTCTGACGAGCAGTACTTC
d_call: NA; v_call: TRBV29-1; j_call: TRBJ2-5; clone_size: few; cdr3_aa: CSVYRAAGRGRETQYF; cdr3_nt: TGCAGCGTCTACCGAGCCGCGGGAAGGGGTCGGGAGACCCAGTACTTC
d_call: NA; v_call: TRBV29-1; j_call: TRBJ2-5; clone_size: once; cdr3_aa: CSVNRQETQYF; cdr3_nt: TGCAGCGTTAACCGACAAGAGACCCAGTACTTC
d_call: TRBD2; v_call: TRBV12-3/TRBV12-4; j_call: TRBJ2-1; clone_size: once; cdr3_aa: CASSPLSGRASEQFF; cdr3_nt: TGTGCCAGCAGTCCCCTAAGCGGGAGGGCCTCTGAGCAGTTCTTC